This entry concerns a single TCR beta chain. The entry originates in a study of T cell repertoires in cytomegalovirus infection. Via MiXCR, TCRdb re-called the reads, giving one row per CDR3 protein. The sample contains some 280,000 distinct CDR3 sequences, roughly 13% of which appear only once. This CDR3 is built from 17 residues. Germline CDR1 reads SGHRS; CDR2 reads YFSETQ. V was pared by 0 bases and J by 1 base, with 8 bases of the junction left unmatched. The specimen sequenced was PBMCs. The TCR sequence derives from a human donor in good health (CMV status not recorded). Some clones in this sample may be carry-over from other donors' samples. This chain joins TRBV5-1 and TRBJ1-1; 8 positions agree with TRBD1. The CDR3 DNA sequence: TGCGCCAGCAGCTTGGGGGCAGGGGGCGGTGGGAACACTGAAGCTTTCTTT. Residues: CASSLGAGGGGNTEAFF.